Described below is a single TCR beta chain sequence and its context. TCRdb called the RT-PCR reads again in MiXCR, with one record for every CDR3 protein. In the table there are hundreds of thousands of distinct CDR3 sequences, less than 15% of which are singletons. Trimming removed 7 bases at V and 5 bases at J, with 20 bases between. Germline V gene sequence: CDR1 DFQATT, CDR2 SNEGSKA (reference sequence). This CDR3 is built from 14 residues. The data were taken from a study of response to subunit inactivated influenza vaccine. The chain recombines TRBV20-1 with TRBJ2-5; D remains unclear. This sequence was found in a man in his forties or fifties who received an inactivated influenza vaccine. Specimen: PBMCs from blood, collected approximately 15 days before vaccination. The CDR3 DNA is TGCAGTGTCACACGGGCCCCGGGTCGGGAGACCCAGTACTTC. Its translation is CSVTRAPGRETQYF.